This record concerns one T cell receptor (beta chain) sequence. The sample is drawn from a study of blood T cell repertoires in COVID-19. Across the whole study: Acute and convalescent COVID-19 samples came from the United States, Italy and Spain. T cells, B-cell-depleted T cells, or PBMCs supplied cDNA or gDNA.

There are 16 residues in the CDR3. Germline loops: CDR1 SGHAT, CDR2 FQNNGV. Trimming shortened V by 1 base and J by 2 bases, and 15 bases separated the two germline ends. Source study methods: Reference gene primer amplification gave estimated nucleated cell counts. The repertoire was sequenced with immunoSEQ multiplex PCR; TCRdb's copy has only in-frame clones and lacks some. Clone size and V and J calls were adopted from that table, with D and trimming inferred from the DNA. The sample records 150,000 to 200,000 clones, around 81% being singletons. Sequencing was carried out using peripheral blood. This clonotype was obtained from a man between 65 and 80 years old who had recovered from COVID-19. V and J are TRBV11-2 and TRBJ2-7; D is undetermined. The CDR3 is CASSLVLAARTYEQYF. CDR3 in DNA: TGTGCCAGCAGCTTAGTCTTGGCAGCTAGAACCTACGAGCAGTACTTC. Filled out from reference TRBV11-2 and TRBJ2-7, the complete variable domain reads EAGVAQSPRYKIIEKRQSVAFWCNPISGHATLYWYQQILGQGPKLLIQFQNNGVVDDSQLPKDRFSAERLKGVDSTLKIQPAKLEDSAVYLCASSLVLAARTYEQYFGPGTRLTVT.